Listed here are 27 T cell receptor beta chains from one sample, sequenced in a study of T cells after posttransplantation cyclophosphamide. Measured with immunoSEQ multiplex PCR; TCRdb has only the in-frame clones, and not every one. Recorded here are 9,500 to 15,000 clones, none singletons. The specimen was PBMCs. The source of these receptors is a woman in her thirties or forties in good health, CMV-negative, and a related stem cell transplant donor.

This clone was recorded at least ten times. The chain links TRBV9 to TRBJ2-3; 13 nucleotides line up with TRBD2. V lost 0 bases to trimming and J lost 2 bases; unmatched junction nucleotides: 6. This CDR3 is built from 18 residues. Germline CDR1 and CDR2: SGDLS and YYNGEE. CDR3 loop: CASSVGLAGGTYTDTQYF. For the CDR3, the DNA is TGTGCCAGCAGCGTAGGACTAGCGGGGGGCACCTACACAGATACGCAGTATTTT.

This clone was seen many times. The rearrangement joins TRBV7-9 to TRBJ1-2; TRBD1 might be the D (5 bases). Per the germline V gene, CDR1 is SEHNR and CDR2 is FQNEAQ (reference sequence). Trimming removed 3 bases from V and 4 bases from J, with 12 bases in between. There are 14 residues in the CDR3. CDR3 coding DNA: TGTGCCAGCAGCTTTGTCGAGGGGATCTATGGCTACACCTTC. Amino acids: CASSFVEGIYGYTF.

This clone was picked up many times. The V gene is TRBV6-1, the J gene TRBJ1-5; perhaps TRBD1 as D (6 bases). Germline V gene sequence: CDR1 MNHNS, CDR2 SASEGT. The CDR3 has 16 residues. Trimming cost V 0 bases and J 6 bases, with 15 bases left between them. The DNA of the CDR3 is TGTGCCAGCAGTGAAGCAGAGGGCCGAGGGGGTCAGCCCCAGCATTTT. Translation: CASSEAEGRGGQPQHF.

This clone was observed many times. The V and J genes are TRBV19 and TRBJ1-2; TRBD1 matches 8 bases. V was pared by 6 bases and J by 6 bases, with 9 bases of the junction left unmatched. Germline V CDR1 and CDR2: LNHDA, SQIVND (reference sequence). CDR3 length equals 14 residues. CDR3 nucleotide sequence: TGTGCCAGTAGGGAGACAGGGGAAGTTGATGGCTACACCTTC. Translating gives CASRETGEVDGYTF.

This clone has a count of ten or more. In DNA, the CDR3 is TGTGCCAGCAGTACGACTAGGTACTACGAGCAGTACTTC. Translation gives CASSTTRYYEQYF. The chain joins TRBV6-5 to TRBJ2-7; D is possibly TRBD2 (6 bases). The CDR3 spans 13 residues. The V end lost 5 bases, the J end lost 3 bases, and 11 bases lay between the germline ends. Germline CDR1 MNHEY, CDR2 SVGAGI.

This clone has a count of ten or more. This chain joins TRBV5-4 and TRBJ2-7, with 10 bases identical to TRBD1. The length of the CDR3 is 15 residues. Unmatched junction bases numbered 7, after V lost 4 bases and J lost 3 bases. Per the germline V gene, CDR1 is SGHNT and CDR2 is YYREEE (reference sequence). In DNA, the CDR3 is TGTGCCAGCAGCCCCTCGGGGGACAGGGGCTACGAGCAGTACTTC. Translated: CASSPSGDRGYEQYF.

This clone was detected many times. The chain combines TRBV9 with TRBJ1-3, with 7 bases matching TRBD1. The CDR3 length is 14 residues. V shed 0 bases and J 4 bases; nucleotides not matched to a gene: 1. Per the germline V gene, CDR1 is SGDLS and CDR2 is YYNGEE. The DNA of the CDR3 is TGTGCCAGCAGCGTAGAAGGGGGCGGAAACACCATATATTTT. It codes for CASSVEGGGNTIYF.

This clone was picked up many times. The genes are TRBV28 and TRBJ2-7, with D perhaps matching TRBD1 or TRBD2 (5 bases each). This CDR3 is 13 amino acids long. Germline V gives CDR1 MDHEN, CDR2 SYDVKM. Trimming shortened V by 7 bases and J by 0 bases, and 10 bases separated the two germline ends. CDR3: CASTEGSSYEQYF. The CDR3 coding sequence is TGTGCCAGCACAGAGGGGAGCTCCTACGAGCAGTACTTC.

This clone turned up a few times. The chain uses TRBV30 and TRBJ1-2; possibly TRBD1 for D (5 bases). The germline CDR1 and CDR2 sequences are GTSNPN and SVGIG (reference sequence). This CDR3 contains 12 residues. Trimming took 7 bases from V and 7 from J, leaving 16 bases between them. This CDR3 reads CALWGVGLGYTF. In DNA form, the CDR3 reads TGTGCCTTATGGGGGGTAGGGCTTGGCTACACCTTC.

The table lists this clone with many counts. The chain carries TRBV12-3 or TRBV12-4 and TRBJ2-7; D is undetermined. Between the trimmed V and J ends, which lost 1 base and 2 bases, there was a span of 9 bases. The CDR3 has 14 residues. The CDR3 bases are TGTGCCAGCAGTTTAGAGCCCCTAACCTACGAGCAGTACTTC. This codes for CASSLEPLTYEQYF.

This clone was seen many times. A junction end diverges from the germline sequence, so it may reflect a read error. The rearrangement uses TRBV5-1 and TRBJ2-7; TRBD1 aligns across 8 bases. This CDR3 region has 16 residues. The germline V gene has CDR1 SGHRS and CDR2 YFSETQ. The CDR3 DNA reads as TGCGCCAGCAGATTGGGTCCCGGACAGGGTGTCTACGAGCAGTACTTC. Protein sequence: CASRLGPGQGVYEQYF.

This clone has ten or more counts. The chain combines TRBV7-2 with TRBJ2-3; 8 bases fit TRBD1. The V gene end was trimmed by 6 bases and the J gene end by 2 bases; junction bases not matched to a gene: 13. Germline V gene lookup returns CDR1 SGHTA and CDR2 FQGNSA. There are 17 residues in the CDR3. As DNA, the CDR3 is TGTGCCAGCAGACCCTGGGTAGGGACAGGATTCACAGATACGCAGTATTTT. Its protein is CASRPWVGTGFTDTQYF.

At least ten counts were recorded for this clone. The V call is TRBV7-3, the J call TRBJ1-1; D remains unclear. CDR3 length: 14 amino acids. The ends were cut back, 0 bases at V and 4 bases at J, with 9 bases in the middle. Germline V gene sequence: CDR1 SGHTA, CDR2 FQGTGA. The CDR3 region is CASSLTEGITEAFF. CDR3 in DNA: TGTGCCAGCAGCTTAACCGAGGGTATCACTGAAGCTTTCTTT.

This clone was seen ten or more times. The chain recombines TRBV5-1 with TRBJ2-3; a possible D gene is TRBD1 (6 bases). V was clipped by 1 base and J by 3 bases, with 15 bases between them. The CDR3 has 16 residues. Germline lookup yields CDR1 SGHRS and CDR2 YFSETQ. Here the CDR3 reads CASSLFAQGRTDTQYF. The CDR3 nucleotides are TGCGCCAGCAGCTTGTTTGCGCAGGGGCGAACAGATACGCAGTATTTT.

This clone appeared many times. J is TRBJ1-1 and V is TRBV7-9; D is ambiguous. This CDR3 contains 14 residues. Germline assignment: CDR1 SEHNR and CDR2 FQNEAQ (reference sequence). V dropped 1 base and J dropped 4 bases, with 10 bases sitting between them. The CDR3 DNA sequence: TGTGCCAGCAGCTTAGGCTCCCTAATCACTGAAGCTTTCTTT. Its protein product is CASSLGSLITEAFF.

This clone was seen ten or more times. This chain joins TRBV28 and TRBJ1-3; possible D gene TRBD1, 6 bases. V shed 7 bases and J shed 0 bases, with 16 bases lying between them. The germline V gene encodes CDR1 MDHEN and CDR2 SYDVKM. This CDR3 contains 16 residues. The CDR3 loop is CASTSYEGGSGNTIYF. The DNA of the CDR3 is TGTGCCAGCACCTCCTATGAAGGGGGCTCTGGAAACACCATATATTTT.

This clone was detected ten times or more. This chain uses TRBV11-3 with TRBJ1-3; 11 positions match TRBD1. CDR3 size: 16 residues. The germline V gene has CDR1 SGHNT and CDR2 YENEEA. V lost 5 bases and J lost 3; bases outside the gene matches: 6. The CDR3 loop is CASSPDRGLDGNTIYF. As DNA, the CDR3 is TGTGCCAGCAGCCCGGACAGGGGGCTAGATGGAAACACCATATATTTT.

There are many counts of this clone. J is TRBJ1-2 and V is TRBV19, with TRBD1 as a possible D gene (5 bases). The germline V and J ends were trimmed by 5 bases and 0 bases, with 13 bases remaining between them. From germline, CDR1 is LNHDA and CDR2 SQIVND (reference sequence). The CDR3 is 15 residues long. CDR3 protein: CASSVGTETNYGYTF. The CDR3 coding sequence is TGTGCCAGTAGTGTCGGGACTGAAACTAACTATGGCTACACCTTC.

This clone was counted ten times or more. The chain couples TRBV5-1 to TRBJ2-1; 7 nucleotides line up with TRBD2. V was clipped by 2 bases and J by 5 bases; unmatched bases: 7. The CDR3 runs 15 residues. Germline V gene data show CDR1 as SGHRS and CDR2 as YFSETQ. The CDR3 here is CASSLIWTSNNEQFF. The CDR3, as DNA: TGCGCCAGCAGCTTAATCTGGACTAGTAACAATGAGCAGTTCTTC. Complete variable domain (other parts from reference TRBV5-1 and TRBJ2-1): KAGVTQTPRYLIKTRGQQVTLSCSPISGHRSVSWYQQTPGQGLQFLFEYFSETQRNKGNFPGRFSGRQFSNSRSEMNVSTLELGDSALYLCASSLIWTSNNEQFFGPGTRLTVL.

This clone has at least ten counts. The chain has TRBV6-2 or TRBV6-3 and TRBJ2-3; weak D call: TRBD2 (7 bases). CDR3 length equals 13 residues. Trimming stripped 9 bases from V and 5 bases from J, with 15 bases between. The germline gives CDR1 MNHEY, CDR2 SVGEGT. CDR3 protein: CASLPGGGDTQYF. The CDR3 region has the DNA TGTGCCAGTCTGCCGGGGGGCGGAGATACGCAGTATTTT.

There are many counts of this clone. The chain has TRBV18 and TRBJ2-1, with a tentative D call TRBD2 (7 bases). Germline V gene data show CDR1 as KGHSH and CDR2 as LQKENI. The CDR3 loop spans 16 amino acids. V shed 3 bases and J shed 7 bases, with 19 bases lying between them. The CDR3 DNA sequence: TGTGCCAGCTCACCGGTACTGAGGGGGGGTAGGAATGAGCAGTTCTTC. This encodes CASSPVLRGGRNEQFF.

This clone was counted many times. This chain joins TRBV6-2 or TRBV6-3 and TRBJ1-5; 8 bases line up with TRBD1. With V trimmed by 9 bases and J by 4 bases, 14 bases remained unmatched. The CDR3 consists of 16 residues. CDR1 and CDR2 (germline): MNHEY, SVGEGT. For the CDR3, the DNA is TGTGCCAGTTCACCCAGAGAGACAGGGGAAAATCAGCCCCAGCATTTT. Amino acid sequence: CASSPRETGENQPQHF.

This clone was detected ten times or more. The chain couples TRBV6-2 or TRBV6-3 to TRBJ2-2; TRBD1 matches at 7 bases. The CDR3 is 14 residues long. Germline values: CDR1 MNHEY, CDR2 SVGEGT. Unmatched junction bases numbered 5, after V lost 6 bases and J lost 4 bases. In DNA, the CDR3 is TGTGCCAGCAGAACAGACAGGGCCACCGGGGAGCTGTTTTTT. Its translation is CASRTDRATGELFF.

This clone was picked up many times. The genes are TRBV14 and TRBJ1-6, with a possible D match to TRBD1 (5 bases). Per germline, CDR1 SGHDN and CDR2 FVKESK. V was shortened by 0 bases and J by 10 bases, with 13 bases between the two germline ends. The CDR3 contains 15 residues. This CDR3 is CASSQDPGPLSPLHF. The CDR3 nucleotides read TGTGCCAGCAGCCAAGATCCAGGGCCACTATCACCCCTCCACTTT.

The sample holds many counts of this clone. The CDR3 loop reads CASSFPQGAEETQYF. The CDR3 DNA reads as TGTGCCAGCAGTTTCCCACAGGGGGCCGAAGAGACCCAGTACTTC. The chain joins TRBV12-3 or TRBV12-4 to TRBJ2-5; 9 positions agree with TRBD1. J lost 3 bases, V lost 3 bases, and 5 bases had no gene match. The CDR3 loop spans 15 amino acids.

Ten or more counts support this clone. This chain links TRBV18 with TRBJ2-5; D gene uncertain. Per the germline V gene, CDR1 is KGHSH and CDR2 is LQKENI. Trimming pared 6 bases from V and 2 bases from J, leaving 10 bases between. This CDR3 region has 13 residues. The CDR3 nucleotides read TGTGCCAGCTCGCAGACAACGCAAGAGACCCAGTACTTC. This encodes CASSQTTQETQYF.

This chain links TRBV29-1 with TRBJ2-1; D possibly corresponds to TRBD2 (6 bases). The CDR3 has 15 residues. V gave up 5 bases and J gave up 3 bases, with 17 bases separating them. Per the germline V gene, CDR1 is SQVTM and CDR2 is ANQGSEA. The CDR3 nucleotides read TGCAGCGTTCCCTCGGTAATAGCGGACTACAATGAGCAGTTCTTC. Its protein product is CSVPSVIADYNEQFF.